This T cell receptor (beta chain) was sequenced for a study of blood T cell repertoires in COVID-19. Across the study: Whether acute or convalescent, the COVID-19 samples came from the United States, Italy and Spain. Sources were T cells, B-cell-depleted T cells, or PBMCs; the material itself was cDNA or gDNA.

In the source study's methods: Counts of nucleated cells, estimated from reference gene primer amplification, were obtained. Sequenced by immunoSEQ multiplex PCR; TCRdb stores in-frame clones only, minus some. The DNA was the basis for D and trimming; V, J and clone size are from that table. The table has about 38,000 clones, nearly 90% seen once; the top ten hold about 25%. This CDR3 region has 14 residues. Trimming cost V 0 bases and J 11 bases, with 14 bases left between them. CDR1 is SGHAT and CDR2 is FQNNGV in the germline V gene. The receptor's source is a man between 60 and 75 years old with active or convalescent COVID-19. The chain carries TRBV11-2 and TRBJ1-5; perhaps TRBD1 as D (5 bases). The material sequenced was peripheral blood. CDR3 sequence: CASSLDGDSTAQHF. The CDR3 DNA follows: TGTGCCAGCAGCTTAGACGGCGACAGTACGGCCCAGCATTTT.